This T cell receptor beta chain appears in the sequencing data of a study of blood T cells in healthy people across ages. There are 16 residues in the CDR3. V was cut by 0 bases and J by 4 bases, with 16 bases left in between. The germline CDR1 and CDR2 sequences are SGHDT and YYEEEE. A sample-barcoded 5' primer and a J-beta primer mix were used in a second PCR of roughly 7 to 11 cycles. TCRdb independently ran MiXCR on the 5' RACE reads; one entry per CDR3 protein. This sample yields around 1,100,000 distinct CDR3 sequences, of which 35% to 40% are seen a single time; roughly 14% belongs to the top ten.

The origin of this receptor is a man aged 18 to 29 in good health. Sequencing used blood. V is TRBV5-6 and J is TRBJ1-2, with D unresolved. The CDR3 sequence: CASSLDITAEIYGYTF. As DNA, the CDR3 is TGTGCCAGCAGCTTGGATATTACGGCAGAAATCTATGGCTACACCTTC.